These 24 T cell receptor beta chains share one sample of origin, sequenced in a study of OX40 agonist ivuxolimab in advanced cancers. Sequenced by immunoSEQ multiplex PCR; TCRdb stores in-frame clones only, minus some. The table lists 78,000 or so clones, more than 75% of them singletons. This specimen was CD4+ or CD8+ T cells sorted from blood, taken in a trial of the OX40 agonist ivuxolimab. These receptors all come from an adult with an advanced solid tumor such as melanoma, head and neck, liver or kidney cancer.

There are a few counts of this clone. The chain has TRBV29-1 and TRBJ2-7; maybe TRBD2 (6 bases). The V gene's germline CDR1 is SQVTM and CDR2 ANQGSEA. The V gene lost 7 bases and the J gene lost 0 bases, with 19 bases spanning the gap. The CDR3 is 15 amino acids. CDR3: CSAQGGNLGSYEQYF. The CDR3, as DNA: TGCAGCGCCCAGGGAGGCAATCTCGGCTCCTACGAGCAGTACTTC.

The count of this clone is one. The chain is built from TRBV7-2 and TRBJ2-1; perhaps TRBD2 as D (5 bases). The CDR3 sequence is 17 residues long. The germline gives CDR1 SGHTA, CDR2 FQGNSA. Trimming stripped 5 bases from V and 1 base from J, with 18 bases between. The CDR3 loop is CASSPLSGFRSYNEQFF. CDR3 sequence (DNA): TGTGCCAGCAGCCCCCTAAGCGGCTTCAGGTCCTACAATGAGCAGTTCTTC.

The chain links TRBV30 to TRBJ2-5; 8 bases map to TRBD1. The V gene end was trimmed by 0 bases and the J gene end by 4 bases; junction bases not matched to a gene: 10. The CDR3 has 16 residues. The germline gives CDR1 GTSNPN, CDR2 SVGIG (reference sequence). The CDR3 loop reads CAWSVVSGTGRETQYF. CDR3 bases: TGTGCCTGGAGTGTAGTTTCGGGGACAGGCCGAGAGACCCAGTACTTC.

This clone has just a few counts. This chain uses TRBV6-1 with TRBJ1-4; D unresolved. Germline lookup yields CDR1 MNHNS and CDR2 SASEGT. V gave up 8 bases and J gave up 0 bases, with 10 bases separating them. The CDR3 loop spans 14 amino acids. The CDR3 loop is CASGSLATNEKLFF. CDR3 nucleotides: TGTGCCAGCGGGTCGCTTGCAACTAATGAAAAACTGTTTTTT.

This chain uses TRBV5-6 with TRBJ1-3; D unclear. Between the trimmed V and J ends, which lost 4 bases and 2 bases, there was a span of 10 bases. The CDR3 has 14 residues. Germline V gene sequence: CDR1 SGHDT, CDR2 YYEEEE. CDR3 region: CASSPRRTGNTIYF. CDR3 coding DNA: TGTGCCAGCAGCCCCAGACGGACTGGAAACACCATATATTTT.

The chain's CDR3 is CASSDQGIGEQFF. The CDR3 nucleotides read TGTGCCAGTAGTGACCAGGGGATAGGGGAGCAGTTCTTC. The V call is TRBV19, the J call TRBJ2-1; weak D call: TRBD1 (6 bases). V lost 5 bases to trimming and J lost 10 bases, with 15 bases between them. The CDR3 has 13 amino acids. Germline V gene sequence: CDR1 LNHDA, CDR2 SQIVND (reference sequence). Variable domain in full (rest from reference TRBV19 and TRBJ2-1): DGGITQSPKYLFRKEGQNVTLSCEQNLNHDAMYWYRQDPGQGLRLIYYSQIVNDFQKGDIAEGYSVSREKKESFPLTVTSAQKNPTAFYLCASSDQGIGEQFFGPGTRLTVL.

This chain connects TRBV28 to TRBJ1-5, with TRBD1 matching 7 bases. Losses at the gene ends were 6 bases for V and 0 bases for J; bases not matched to a gene: 8. The CDR3 sequence is 16 residues long. Germline-derived CDR1 and CDR2 are MDHEN and SYDVKM. The CDR3 loop is CASSKGQRNSNQPQHF. CDR3 nucleotide sequence: TGTGCCAGCAGCAAGGGACAGCGCAATAGCAATCAGCCCCAGCATTTT.

The genes are TRBV7-3 and TRBJ2-5; the D is unclear. The V end was cut by 5 bases, the J end by 5 bases, with 12 bases between. CDR3 length: 13 amino acids. Germline CDR1 and CDR2: SGHTA and FQGTGA. The DNA of the CDR3 is TGTGCCAGCAGCGCCGGGTCGACGGAGACCCAGTACTTC. Translated: CASSAGSTETQYF.

V usage is TRBV9 and J usage is TRBJ1-1; D is undetermined. Per germline, CDR1 SGDLS and CDR2 YYNGEE. The CDR3 totals 14 residues. Deletions cut 0 bases from V and 1 base from J, with 7 bases between. CDR3 amino acids: CASSVGSANTEAFF. DNA of the CDR3: TGTGCCAGCAGCGTAGGAAGTGCGAACACTGAAGCTTTCTTT.

The V call is TRBV11-2, the J call TRBJ2-7, with D perhaps given as TRBD1 or TRBD2 (6 bases each). Per germline, CDR1 SGHAT and CDR2 FQNNGV. Trimming removed 2 bases at V and 7 bases at J, with 18 bases between. This CDR3 is built from 15 residues. This chain's CDR3 is CASSLSGGLLVEQYF. The CDR3 DNA reads TGTGCCAGCAGCTTATCCGGGGGCCTCCTCGTGGAGCAGTACTTC.

V gene TRBV6-5 combines with J gene TRBJ1-6, with D possibly matching TRBD1 (5 bases). The V end lost 5 bases, the J end lost 8 bases, and 13 bases lay between the germline ends. The CDR3 runs to 14 residues. Germline V gene sequence: CDR1 MNHEY, CDR2 SVGAGI. CDR3 region: CASSPRGVYSPLHF. The CDR3 region has the DNA TGTGCCAGCAGTCCGAGAGGGGTTTATTCACCCCTCCACTTT.

J is TRBJ1-2 and V is TRBV28; a weak D match, TRBD1 (5 bases). The ends were cut back, 1 base at V and 2 bases at J, with 8 bases in the middle. Germline V gene sequence: CDR1 MDHEN, CDR2 SYDVKM. The CDR3 covers 14 residues. The CDR3: CASSLSGTNYGYTF. The CDR3 DNA sequence: TGTGCCAGCAGTTTATCCGGGACGAACTATGGCTACACCTTC.

The V gene is TRBV5-4, the J gene TRBJ2-7; the match to TRBD1 covers 12 bases. V was clipped by 0 bases and J by 3 bases; unmatched bases: 4. The length of the CDR3 is 16 residues. Germline CDR1 SGHNT, CDR2 YYREEE (reference sequence). Here the CDR3 reads CASSLGGTGGFYEQYF. In nucleotides, the CDR3 is TGTGCCAGCAGCTTGGGTGGGACAGGGGGCTTCTACGAGCAGTACTTC.

This chain links TRBV11-2 with TRBJ2-4; 7 nucleotides align to TRBD2. Germline V lookup: CDR1 SGHAT, CDR2 FQNNGV. The CDR3 totals 19 residues. Unmatched junction bases numbered 17, after V lost 5 bases and J lost 1 base. CDR3 region: CASSPNSGPMAEAKNIQYF. CDR3 nucleotides: TGTGCCAGCAGCCCAAATAGCGGGCCAATGGCGGAGGCCAAAAACATTCAGTACTTC.

The chain combines TRBV15 with TRBJ2-5; the D gene is possibly TRBD2 (6 bases). The CDR3 consists of 17 residues. The germline V gene encodes CDR1 LNHNV and CDR2 YYDKDF (reference sequence). With 0 bases removed from V and 1 base from J, the gap between germline ends came to 15 bases. CDR3 sequence: CATSRESMASAQETQYF. CDR3 nucleotides: TGTGCCACCAGCAGAGAGTCGATGGCTAGCGCCCAAGAGACCCAGTACTTC.

The chain uses TRBV28 and TRBJ2-7; perhaps TRBD2 as D (5 bases). The V gene lost 5 bases and the J gene lost 7 bases, with 9 bases spanning the gap. CDR1 MDHEN and CDR2 SYDVKM come from the germline V gene. This CDR3 is built from 11 residues. CDR3 bases: TGTGCCAGCAGTATTGGCGGGGAGCAGTACTTC. Translating it yields CASSIGGEQYF.

The CDR3: CASSPTGNTEAFF. Here the CDR3 DNA reads TGTGCCAGCAGTCCGACAGGGAACACTGAAGCTTTCTTT. The rearrangement uses TRBV6-5 and TRBJ1-1; D is possibly TRBD1 (6 bases). Looked up from germline, CDR1 is MNHEY and CDR2 is SVGAGI. The CDR3 contains 13 residues. V lost 5 bases, J lost 1 base, and 8 bases lay in between.

V usage is TRBV6-5 and J usage is TRBJ2-1; D is perhaps TRBD2 (5 bases). Germline lookup yields CDR1 MNHEY and CDR2 SVGAGI. CDR3 size: 15 residues. Trimming pared 5 bases from V and 10 bases from J, leaving 21 bases between. CDR3 nucleotides: TGTGCCAGCAGTCCCCGAGGGCCCTTTGAAAGGGAGCAGTTCTTC. This gives the protein CASSPRGPFEREQFF.

This chain connects TRBV28 to TRBJ2-1; D not certain. The CDR3 is made up of 12 amino acids. Looked up from germline, CDR1 is MDHEN and CDR2 is SYDVKM. The V gene lost 5 bases and the J gene lost 8 bases, with 10 bases spanning the gap. Here the CDR3 DNA reads TGTGCCAGCAGTCCTTCGCGCCATGAGCAGTTCTTC. It is translated as CASSPSRHEQFF.

V is TRBV4-1 and J is TRBJ2-1; 11 bases align to TRBD2. Germline CDR1 reads MGHRA; CDR2 reads YSYEKL. With V trimmed by 4 bases and J by 5 bases, 4 bases remained unmatched. This CDR3 comprises 15 residues. This CDR3 is CASSRIAGGNNEQFF. Here the CDR3 DNA reads TGCGCCAGCAGCCGCATAGCGGGAGGGAACAATGAGCAGTTCTTC.

The rearrangement uses TRBV4-2 and TRBJ2-5; 8 nucleotides agree with TRBD2. Germline values: CDR1 LGHNA, CDR2 YNFKEQ. Trimming at V came to 4 bases and at J to 5 bases, leaving 12 bases not matched to a gene. The CDR3 consists of 16 residues. CDR3 residues: CASSRTTSDRWETQYF. As DNA, the CDR3 is TGTGCCAGCAGCCGCACGACTAGCGACCGGTGGGAGACCCAGTACTTC.

The sample holds a few counts of this clone. The chain employs TRBV25-1 and TRBJ1-1; D remains unclear. This CDR3 has 12 residues. CDR1 and CDR2 from the germline V gene are MGHDK and SYGVNS. V lost 4 bases and J lost 11, with 14 bases in between. The CDR3 coding sequence is TGTGCCAGCAGTGGTGGCGGAGGGTTGGCTTTCTTT. Translation gives CASSGGGGLAFF.

This clone has only a few counts. J is TRBJ1-1 and V is TRBV6-4; D uncertain. The CDR3 covers 14 residues. CDR1 MRHNA and CDR2 SNTAGT come from the germline V gene. Trimming took off 6 bases at V and 1 base at J, with 12 bases between the two ends. The chain's CDR3 is CASSPGLRNTEAFF. The CDR3, as DNA: TGTGCCAGCAGCCCCGGGCTCAGGAACACTGAAGCTTTCTTT.

CDR3 sequence reads: CASSPTGEGDTQYF. The CDR3 nucleotides are TGTGCCAGCTCACCGACAGGGGAGGGAGATACGCAGTATTTT. The chain combines TRBV18 with TRBJ2-3; tentative D call: TRBD1 (8 bases). V dropped 3 bases and J dropped 5 bases, with 12 bases sitting between them. Germline loops: CDR1 KGHSH, CDR2 LQKENI. The CDR3 is made up of 14 amino acids.